One sample yielded the 8 T cell receptor beta chains listed below, sequenced in a study of T-cell reconstitution after alpha-beta-depleted transplantation in children. It was with unique molecular identifiers that the TCRbeta library was prepared. MiXCR, applied by TCRdb to the PCR reads, yields one record per CDR3 protein. This sample has about 290,000 distinct CDR3 sequences; roughly 9.1% occur once, and the top ten carry less than 9%. This specimen was PBMCs, taken before TCRalphabeta/CD19-depleted stem cell transplant. The receptors originated from a boy under two years old with acute myeloid leukemia, due to receive a stem cell transplant.

This clonotype was counted ten times or more. V usage is TRBV20-1 and J usage is TRBJ1-4; D gene uncertain. The V end lost 0 bases, the J end lost 7 bases, and 9 bases lay between the germline ends. The CDR3 extends over 13 amino acids. Germline lookup yields CDR1 DFQATT and CDR2 SNEGSKA (reference sequence). CDR3 in DNA: TGCAGTGCTAGAGAGGGTTTTGGTGAAAAACTGTTTTTT. Protein product: CSAREGFGEKLFF.

The chain is built from TRBV20-1 and TRBJ2-7, with a weak D call TRBD1 (6 bases). There are 19 residues in the CDR3. Trimming removed 1 base from V and 0 bases from J, with 25 bases in between. Germline CDR1 and CDR2: DFQATT and SNEGSKA (reference sequence). CDR3 bases: TGCAGTGCTAGAGCAGCTCTGTCGCGCCGGGACACCCTCTCCTACGAGCAGTACTTC. It translates to CSARAALSRRDTLSYEQYF.

Many counts were recorded for this clonotype. The V gene is TRBV29-1, the J gene TRBJ2-7, with TRBD1 identical over 9 bases. The germline gives CDR1 SQVTM, CDR2 ANQGSEA. There are 12 residues in the CDR3. J lost 5 bases, V lost 5 bases, and 4 bases had no gene match. CDR3: CSVFWTGDEQYF. The CDR3 DNA is TGCAGCGTTTTTTGGACAGGGGACGAGCAGTACTTC.

In its sample, this clonotype was seen many times. The rearrangement uses TRBV5-1 and TRBJ2-5, with 9 bases that match TRBD1. The CDR3 totals 15 residues. CDR1 SGHRS and CDR2 YFSETQ come from the germline V gene. V was pared by 4 bases and J by 5 bases, with 9 bases of the junction left unmatched. The CDR3 region is CASSTGGHSGETQYF. As DNA, the CDR3 is TGCGCCAGCAGCACAGGGGGCCATAGCGGGGAGACCCAGTACTTC.

A word on this clonotype: A read error may explain this, as a much larger clone is one base away. This chain links TRBV3-1 with TRBJ1-1; 7 nucleotides line up with TRBD1. The V segment lost 1 base and the J segment 1 base; nucleotides outside the gene matches: 9. CDR1 LGHDT and CDR2 YNNKEL come from the germline V gene (reference sequence). The CDR3 is 17 amino acids. Here the CDR3 DNA reads TGTGCCAGCAGCCAAGTAAGACAGGGCGTGGCGAACACTGAAGCTTTCTTT. Protein: CASSQVRQGVANTEAFF.

This clonotype was picked up a small number of times. The rearrangement uses TRBV24-1 and TRBJ1-1; unclear D gene. Per germline, CDR1 KGHDR and CDR2 SFDVKD. With 2 bases removed from V and 4 bases from J, the gap between germline ends came to 13 bases. The CDR3 extends over 15 amino acids. Written as DNA, the CDR3 is TGTGCCACCAGTGATTCTGGGCCTCGGGGCACTGAAGCTTTCTTT. Its translation: CATSDSGPRGTEAFF.

This clonotype was counted ten times or more. J is TRBJ1-5 and V is TRBV4-2; D gene uncertain. Trimming pared 0 bases from V and 7 bases from J, leaving 13 bases between. This CDR3 is 15 amino acids long. CDR1 is LGHNA, CDR2 YNFKEQ, per germline. The chain's CDR3 is CASSQDQALNQPQHF. CDR3 coding DNA: TGTGCCAGCAGCCAAGATCAGGCTTTGAACCAGCCCCAGCATTTT.

The gene calls are TRBV12-3 or TRBV12-4 and TRBJ2-1, with 7 positions matching TRBD1. V was pared by 0 bases and J by 2 bases, with 7 bases of the junction left unmatched. The CDR3 extends over 17 amino acids. The CDR3 DNA follows: TGTGCCAGCAGTTTAGCCCCGGGACAGTCCCCCTACAATGAGCAGTTCTTC. This sequence encodes CASSLAPGQSPYNEQFF.